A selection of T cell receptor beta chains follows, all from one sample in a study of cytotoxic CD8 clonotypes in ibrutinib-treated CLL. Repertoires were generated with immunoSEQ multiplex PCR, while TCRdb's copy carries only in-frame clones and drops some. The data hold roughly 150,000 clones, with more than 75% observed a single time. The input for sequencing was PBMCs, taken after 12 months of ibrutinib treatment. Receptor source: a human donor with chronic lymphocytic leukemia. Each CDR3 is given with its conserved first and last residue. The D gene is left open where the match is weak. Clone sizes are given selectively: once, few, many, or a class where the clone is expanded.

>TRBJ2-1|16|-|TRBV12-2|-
TGTGCAAGTCGCTTAGGAAGAAGACAGGGAAACAATGAGCAGTTCTTC
CASRLGRRQGNNEQFF
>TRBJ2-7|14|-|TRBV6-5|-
TGTGCCAGCAGCCAATCCCGGGGTGCCTACGAGCAGTACTTC
CASSQSRGAYEQYF
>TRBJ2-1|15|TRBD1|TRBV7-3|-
TGTGCCAGCAGGCAAACAGGGGGCGGGTACAATGAGCAGTTCTTC
CASRQTGGGYNEQFF
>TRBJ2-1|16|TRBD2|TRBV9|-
TGTGCCAGCAGCGTTTTGGGGCTAGCGGGGTCCGGTGAGCAGTTCTTC
CASSVLGLAGSGEQFF
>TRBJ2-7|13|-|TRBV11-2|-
TGTGCCAGCAGCTTAGACAGGCACGGCGAGCAGTACTTC
CASSLDRHGEQYF
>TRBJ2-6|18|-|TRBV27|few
TGTGCCAGCAGTTTCCGGGACAAAATCTCTTCTGGGGCCAACGTCCTGACTTTC
CASSFRDKISSGANVLTF
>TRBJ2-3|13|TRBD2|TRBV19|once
TGTGCCAGTACGAGCGGGGGGGCTCTTACGCAGTATTTT
CASTSGGALTQYF
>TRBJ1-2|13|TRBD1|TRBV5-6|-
TGTGCCAGCAGCCGCCGGACAGGCTATGGCTACACCTTC
CASSRRTGYGYTF
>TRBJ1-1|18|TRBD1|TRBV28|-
TGTGCCAGCAGTTCGGTTAGTCCCGGGACAGGGTTGGGGACTGAAGCTTTCTTT
CASSSVSPGTGLGTEAFF
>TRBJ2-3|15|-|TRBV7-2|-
TGTGCCAGCAGCGCGACCCTAGTCCGGTCAGATACGCAGTATTTT
CASSATLVRSDTQYF
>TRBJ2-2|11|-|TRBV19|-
TGTGCCAGTAGTATAACCGGGGAGCTGTTTTTT
CASSITGELFF
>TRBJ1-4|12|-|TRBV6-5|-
TGTGCCAGCAGTTACTCGATCGGAAAACTGTTTTTT
CASSYSIGKLFF
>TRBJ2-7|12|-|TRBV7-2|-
TGTGCCAGCAGCTTATACGCGCGCGAGCAGTACTTC
CASSLYAREQYF
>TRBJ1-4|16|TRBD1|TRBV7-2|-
TGTGCCAGCAGCTCACATATGGGACAGGGAGGGGAAAAACTGTTTTTT
CASSSHMGQGGEKLFF
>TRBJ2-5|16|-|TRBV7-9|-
TGTGCCAGCAGCTTAGCTTGGGGTGGAGACAAAGAGACCCAGTACTTC
CASSLAWGGDKETQYF
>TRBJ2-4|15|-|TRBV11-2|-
TGTGCCAGCAGCTTAGTTCTGGAAGCCAAAAACATTCAGTACTTC
CASSLVLEAKNIQYF
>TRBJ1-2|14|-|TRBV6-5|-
TGTGCCAGCAGTTACTCCGGGGGAGACTATGGCTACACCTTC
CASSYSGGDYGYTF
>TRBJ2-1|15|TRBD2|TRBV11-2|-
TGTGCCAGCAGCTTAGTAGCGGGAGGGCCTAATGAGCAGTTCTTC
CASSLVAGGPNEQFF
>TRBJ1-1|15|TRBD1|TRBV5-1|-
TGCGCCAGCGGGACAGGTCAAAAGGGGAACACTGAAGCTTTCTTT
CASGTGQKGNTEAFF
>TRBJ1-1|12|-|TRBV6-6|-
TGTGCCAGCAGGGACGGAGTGACTGAAGCTTTCTTT
CASRDGVTEAFF
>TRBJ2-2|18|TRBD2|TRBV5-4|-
TGTGCCAGCAGCTTGGGGGGACTAGCGGGGGCCAACACCGGGGAGCTGTTTTTT
CASSLGGLAGANTGELFF
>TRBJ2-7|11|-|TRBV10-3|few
TGTGCCATCCGGGTCAGCTACGAGCAGTACTTC
CAIRVSYEQYF
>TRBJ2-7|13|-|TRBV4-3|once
TGCGCCAGCAGCCAAGATGTAACAGTCGAGCAGTACTTC
CASSQDVTVEQYF
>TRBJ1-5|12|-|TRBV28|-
TGTGCCAGCAGTCCCCTCGGTCAGCCCCAGCATTTT
CASSPLGQPQHF
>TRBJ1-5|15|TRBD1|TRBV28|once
TGTGCCAGCAGTCCCTTAGACAGGGGGCCTTGGGCCCAGCATTTT
CASSPLDRGPWAQHF
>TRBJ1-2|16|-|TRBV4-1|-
TGCGCCAGCAGCCAAGATTCGACACTGACTAACTATGGCTACACCTTC
CASSQDSTLTNYGYTF
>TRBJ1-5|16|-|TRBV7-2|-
TGTGCCAGCAGCCCATACGCTAGGCGGCTCGGACAGCCCCAGCATTTT
CASSPYARRLGQPQHF
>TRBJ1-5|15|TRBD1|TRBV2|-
TGTGCCAGCTGTTTAGAGCAGGGGGCGAATCAGCCCCAGCATTTT
CASCLEQGANQPQHF
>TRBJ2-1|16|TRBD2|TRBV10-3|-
TGTGCCATCACTCGGGGGACTAGCGGGAGCCGCAATGAGCAGTTCTTC
CAITRGTSGSRNEQFF
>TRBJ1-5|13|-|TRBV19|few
TGTGCCAGTGAGGGGGGAGGCAATCAGCCCCAGCATTTT
CASEGGGNQPQHF
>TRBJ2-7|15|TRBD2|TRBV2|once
TGTGCCAGCAACTTCGGACTAGCGGGAGTCTACGAGCAGTACTTC
CASNFGLAGVYEQYF
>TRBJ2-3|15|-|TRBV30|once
TGTGCCTGGAAACAGGGGGGGACTAGCACAGATACGCAGTATTTT
CAWKQGGTSTDTQYF
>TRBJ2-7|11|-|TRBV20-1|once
TGCAGTGCTCTCAGAACATACGAGCAGTACTTC
CSALRTYEQYF
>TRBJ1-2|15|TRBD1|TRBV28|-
TGTGCCAGCAGTTTCCCAAGACAGGGTGGGGCGGGCGTCACCTTC
CASSFPRQGGAGVTF
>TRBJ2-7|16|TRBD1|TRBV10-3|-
TGTGCCAGCAGTTACGTCCAGGCAGGGGGCCGATACGAGCAGTACTTC
CASSYVQAGGRYEQYF
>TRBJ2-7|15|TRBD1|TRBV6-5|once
TGTGCCAGCAGCCGATATTTGACAGGGACCTACGAGCAGTACTTC
CASSRYLTGTYEQYF
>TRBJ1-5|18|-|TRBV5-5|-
TGTGCCAGCAGCTTGAGGTCCCAGGGTAGCGGGAGCAATCAGCCCCAGCATTTT
CASSLRSQGSGSNQPQHF
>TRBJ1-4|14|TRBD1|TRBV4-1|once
TGCGCCAGCAGCCGCGCCGACAGGGGGGAAAAACTGTTTTTT
CASSRADRGEKLFF
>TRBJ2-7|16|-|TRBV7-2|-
TGTGCCAGCTCTCCTCAGGGGGGGGCGAGGTTGCACGAGCAGTACTTC
CASSPQGGARLHEQYF
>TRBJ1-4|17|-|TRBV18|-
TGTGCCAGCTCTCCTATATCCTCGGGGCAAGGTGGAGAAAAACTGTTTTTT
CASSPISSGQGGEKLFF
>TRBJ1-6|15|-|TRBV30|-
TGTGCCTGGACCCATGGGGGGACCGGTAATTCACCCCTCCACTTT
CAWTHGGTGNSPLHF
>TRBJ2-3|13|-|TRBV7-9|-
TGTGCCAGCAGCTTTCTAGCAGCAGATACGCAGTATTTT
CASSFLAADTQYF
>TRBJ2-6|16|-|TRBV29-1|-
TGCAGCGTTCACCGGGACATAGATTCTGGGGCCAACGTCCTGACTTTC
CSVHRDIDSGANVLTF
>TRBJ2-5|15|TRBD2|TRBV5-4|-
TGTGCCAGCAGTCAAGAGAGCGGGAGGATAGAGACCCAGTACTTC
CASSQESGRIETQYF
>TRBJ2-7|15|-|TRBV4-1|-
TGCGCCAGCAGCCACACAGGGACCAACTCCTACGAGCAGTACTTC
CASSHTGTNSYEQYF
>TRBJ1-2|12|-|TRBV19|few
TGTGCCAGTAGTATATTGAACTATGGCTACACCTTC
CASSILNYGYTF
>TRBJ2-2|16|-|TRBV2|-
TGTGCCAGCAGTGTAGGCCAGGGGTCAAACACCGGGGAGCTGTTTTTT
CASSVGQGSNTGELFF
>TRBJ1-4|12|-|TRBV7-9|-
TGTGCCAGCAGTTCAGGTGGGGGAAAACTGTTTTTT
CASSSGGGKLFF
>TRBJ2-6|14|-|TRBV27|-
TGTGCCAGCAGCAAGGTCTCTGGGGCCAACGTCCTGACTTTC
CASSKVSGANVLTF
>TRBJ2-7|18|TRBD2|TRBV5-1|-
TGCGCCAGCAGCTCCAGACCCGGGACTAGCGCGAGCTCCTACGAGCAGTACTTC
CASSSRPGTSASSYEQYF
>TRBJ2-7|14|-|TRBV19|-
TGTGCCAGTAAGAGACAAGTCAGCTCCTACGAGCAGTACTTC
CASKRQVSSYEQYF
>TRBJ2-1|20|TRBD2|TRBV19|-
TGTGCCAGTAGTACCCAGGGTTGGCCTAGCGGGGGGAGCTCCTACAATGAGCAGTTCTTC
CASSTQGWPSGGSSYNEQFF
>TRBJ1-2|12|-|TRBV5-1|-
TGCGCCAGCAGCCGAGACTCGGATGGCTACACCTTC
CASSRDSDGYTF
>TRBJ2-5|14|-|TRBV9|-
TGTGCCAGCAGCAGCATGGACGTGCAAGAGACCCAGTACTTC
CASSSMDVQETQYF
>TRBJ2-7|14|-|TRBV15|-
TGTGCCACCAGCAGTACCCGGACTCCCTACGAGCAGTACTTC
CATSSTRTPYEQYF
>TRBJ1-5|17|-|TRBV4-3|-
TGCGCCAGCAGCCAAGATTGGGGCGCCCCCAGCTATCAGCCCCAGCATTTT
CASSQDWGAPSYQPQHF
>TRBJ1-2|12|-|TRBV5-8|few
TGTGCCAGCAGCCCGAGGGCCAGACGCTACACCTTC
CASSPRARRYTF
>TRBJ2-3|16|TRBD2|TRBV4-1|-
TGCGCCAGCAGCCTCCAGCGGGGGGGCCAGACAGATACGCAGTATTTT
CASSLQRGGQTDTQYF
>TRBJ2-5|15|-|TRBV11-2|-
TGTGCCAGCAGCTCCCAGACAGGCAAGGGAGAGACCCAGTACTTC
CASSSQTGKGETQYF